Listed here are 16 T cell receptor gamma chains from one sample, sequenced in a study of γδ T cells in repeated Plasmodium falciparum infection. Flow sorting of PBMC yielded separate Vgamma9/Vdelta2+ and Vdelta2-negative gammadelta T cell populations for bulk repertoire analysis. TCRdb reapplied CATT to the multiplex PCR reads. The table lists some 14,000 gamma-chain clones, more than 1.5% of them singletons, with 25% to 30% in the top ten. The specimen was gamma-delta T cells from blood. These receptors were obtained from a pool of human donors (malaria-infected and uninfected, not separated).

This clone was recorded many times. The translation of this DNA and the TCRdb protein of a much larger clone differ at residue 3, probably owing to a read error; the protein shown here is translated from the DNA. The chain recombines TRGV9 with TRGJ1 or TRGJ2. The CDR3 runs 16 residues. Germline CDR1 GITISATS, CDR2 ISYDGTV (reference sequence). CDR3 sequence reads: CASWEARKFYYYKKLF. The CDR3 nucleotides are TGTGCCTCGTGGGAGGCCCGGAAGTTCTATTATTATAAGAAACTCTTT.

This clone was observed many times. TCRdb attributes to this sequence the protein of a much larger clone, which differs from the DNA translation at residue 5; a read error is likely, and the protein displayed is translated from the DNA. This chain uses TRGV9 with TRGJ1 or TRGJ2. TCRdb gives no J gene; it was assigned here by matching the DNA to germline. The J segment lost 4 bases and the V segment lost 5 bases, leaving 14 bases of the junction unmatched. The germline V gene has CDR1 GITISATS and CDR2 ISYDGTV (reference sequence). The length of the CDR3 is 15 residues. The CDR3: CALWGSKAPYYKKLF. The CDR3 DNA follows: TGTGCCTTGTGGGGGTCTAAAGCGCCATATTATAAGAAACTCTTT.

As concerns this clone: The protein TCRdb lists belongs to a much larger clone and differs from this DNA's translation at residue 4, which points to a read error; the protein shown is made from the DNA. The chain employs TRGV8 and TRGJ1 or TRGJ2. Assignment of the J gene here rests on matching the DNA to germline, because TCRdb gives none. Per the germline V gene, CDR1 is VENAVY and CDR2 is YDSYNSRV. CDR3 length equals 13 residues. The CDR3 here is CATRDRRRYKKLF. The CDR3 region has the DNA TGTGCCACCCGGGATAGGCGACGTTATAAGAAACTCTTT.

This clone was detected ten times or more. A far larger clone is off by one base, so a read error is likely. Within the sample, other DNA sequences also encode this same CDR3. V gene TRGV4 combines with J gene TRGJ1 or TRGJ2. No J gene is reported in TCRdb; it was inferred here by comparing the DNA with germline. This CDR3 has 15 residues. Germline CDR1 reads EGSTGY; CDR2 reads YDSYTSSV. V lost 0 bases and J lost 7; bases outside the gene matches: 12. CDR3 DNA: TGTGCCACCTGGGATGGGCCTTTCTTTGACTATAAGAAACTCTTT. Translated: CATWDGPFFDYKKLF.

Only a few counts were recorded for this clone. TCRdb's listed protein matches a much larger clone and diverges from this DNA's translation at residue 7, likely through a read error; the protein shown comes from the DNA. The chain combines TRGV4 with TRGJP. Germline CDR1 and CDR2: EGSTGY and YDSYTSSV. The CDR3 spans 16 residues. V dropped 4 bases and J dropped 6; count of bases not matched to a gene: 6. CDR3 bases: TGTGCCACCTGGGAGATACGAGAGTTGGGCAAAAAAATCAAGGTATTT. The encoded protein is CATWEIRELGKKIKVF.

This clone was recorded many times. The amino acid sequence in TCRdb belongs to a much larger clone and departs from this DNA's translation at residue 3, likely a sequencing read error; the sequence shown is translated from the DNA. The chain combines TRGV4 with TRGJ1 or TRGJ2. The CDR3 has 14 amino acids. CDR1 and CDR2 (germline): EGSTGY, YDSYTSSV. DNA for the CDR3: TGTGCCTCCTGGGATGGGCCCCCTTATTATAAGAAACTCTTT. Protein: CASWDGPPYYKKLF.

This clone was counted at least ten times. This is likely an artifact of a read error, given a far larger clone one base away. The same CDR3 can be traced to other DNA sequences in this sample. CDR3 nucleotide sequence: TGTGCCTTGTGGGAGGTGAATAAAGAGTTGGGTAAAAAAATCAAGGTATTT. Amino acid sequence: CALWEVNKELGKKIKVF. The chain links TRGV9 to TRGJP. Germline V gene data show CDR1 as GITISATS and CDR2 as ISYDGTV (reference sequence). The CDR3 is 17 residues long.

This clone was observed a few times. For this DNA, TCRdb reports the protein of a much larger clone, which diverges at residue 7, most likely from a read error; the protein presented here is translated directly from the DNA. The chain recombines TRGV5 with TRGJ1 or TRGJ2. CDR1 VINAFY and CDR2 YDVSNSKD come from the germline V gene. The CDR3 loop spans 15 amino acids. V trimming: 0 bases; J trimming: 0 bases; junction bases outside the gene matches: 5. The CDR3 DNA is TGTGCCACCTGGGACAGGAGATCGAATTATTATAAGAAACTCTTT. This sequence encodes CATWDRRSNYYKKLF.

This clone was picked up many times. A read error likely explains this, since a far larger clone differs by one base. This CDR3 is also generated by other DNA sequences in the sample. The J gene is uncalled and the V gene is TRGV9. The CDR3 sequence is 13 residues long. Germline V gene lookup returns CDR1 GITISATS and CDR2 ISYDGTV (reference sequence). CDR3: CALWEDHYYKKLF. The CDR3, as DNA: TGTGCCTTGTGGGAGGACCATTATTATAAGAAGCTCTTT.

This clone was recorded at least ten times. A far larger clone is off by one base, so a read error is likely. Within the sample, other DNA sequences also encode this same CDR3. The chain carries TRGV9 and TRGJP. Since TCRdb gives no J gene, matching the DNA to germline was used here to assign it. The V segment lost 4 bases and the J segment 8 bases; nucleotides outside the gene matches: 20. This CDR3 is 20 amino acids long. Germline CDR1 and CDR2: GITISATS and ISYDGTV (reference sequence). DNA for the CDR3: TGTGCCTTGTGGGAAGTGGAGCAATGGGGCAAAAAGTTGGGCAAAAAAATCAAGGTATTT. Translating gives CALWEVEQWGKKLGKKIKVF.

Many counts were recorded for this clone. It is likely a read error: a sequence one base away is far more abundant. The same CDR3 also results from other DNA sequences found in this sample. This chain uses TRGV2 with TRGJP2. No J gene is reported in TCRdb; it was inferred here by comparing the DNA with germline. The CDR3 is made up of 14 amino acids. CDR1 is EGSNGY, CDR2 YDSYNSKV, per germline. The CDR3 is CATWDERSDWIKTF. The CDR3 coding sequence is TGCGCCACCTGGGACGAGCGAAGTGATTGGATCAAGACGTTT.

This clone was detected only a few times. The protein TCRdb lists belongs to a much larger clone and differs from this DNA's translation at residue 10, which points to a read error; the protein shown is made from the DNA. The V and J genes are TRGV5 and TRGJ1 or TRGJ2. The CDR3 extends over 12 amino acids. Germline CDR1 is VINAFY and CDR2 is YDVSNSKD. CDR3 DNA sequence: TGTGCCACCTGGGGCCCGTGGTATAAGGAACTCTTT. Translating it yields CATWGPWYKELF.

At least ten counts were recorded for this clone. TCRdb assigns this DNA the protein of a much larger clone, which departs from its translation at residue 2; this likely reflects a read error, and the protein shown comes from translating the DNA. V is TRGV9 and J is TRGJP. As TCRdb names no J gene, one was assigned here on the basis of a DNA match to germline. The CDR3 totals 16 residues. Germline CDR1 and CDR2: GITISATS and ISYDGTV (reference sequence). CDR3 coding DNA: TGTACCTTGTGGGAAACGGAGGAGTTGGGCAAAAAAATCAAGGTATTT. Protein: CTLWETEELGKKIKVF.

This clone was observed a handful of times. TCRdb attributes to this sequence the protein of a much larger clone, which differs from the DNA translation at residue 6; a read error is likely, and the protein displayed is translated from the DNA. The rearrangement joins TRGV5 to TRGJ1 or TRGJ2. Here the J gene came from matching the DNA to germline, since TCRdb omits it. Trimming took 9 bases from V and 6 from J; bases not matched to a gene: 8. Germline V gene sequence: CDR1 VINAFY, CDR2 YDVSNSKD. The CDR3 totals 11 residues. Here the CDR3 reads CATPLPYKKLF. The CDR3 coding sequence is TGTGCCACCCCATTACCTTATAAGAAACTCTTT.

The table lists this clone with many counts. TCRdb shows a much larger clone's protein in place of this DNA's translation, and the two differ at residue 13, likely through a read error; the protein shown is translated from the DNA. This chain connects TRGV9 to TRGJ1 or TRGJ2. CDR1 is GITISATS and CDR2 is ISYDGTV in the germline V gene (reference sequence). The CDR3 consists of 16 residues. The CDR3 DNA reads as TGTGCCTTGTGGGAGAAGGAAGTCTTCGATTATTATAGGAAACTCTTT. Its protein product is CALWEKEVFDYYRKLF.

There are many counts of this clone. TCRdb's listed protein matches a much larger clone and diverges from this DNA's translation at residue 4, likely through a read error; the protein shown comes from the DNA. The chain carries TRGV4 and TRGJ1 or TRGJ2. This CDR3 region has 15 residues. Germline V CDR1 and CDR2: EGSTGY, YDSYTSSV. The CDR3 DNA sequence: TGTGCCACCCGGGATGGCGCGGGTTCTAATTATAAGAAACTCTTT. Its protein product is CATRDGAGSNYKKLF.